The entry below describes one TCR beta chain. Its antigen is undetermined. Assay used: immunoSEQ multiplex PCR; TCRdb lists only in-frame clones, some missing. The sample contains about 1.4 million clones, more than 95% of which appear only once. The entry originates in a study of shared clonotypes between healthy human individuals. The study's findings and limits: The sharing of around 5% of naive CD4 clonotypes was seen across a handful of donors.

The CDR3 runs 16 residues. Germline loops: CDR1 MNHNY, CDR2 SVGAGI (reference sequence). V gave up 7 bases and J gave up 0 bases, with 16 bases separating them. There were only Caucasian adults among the donors, and all lived in Nashville, Tennessee. This chain links TRBV6-6 with TRBJ2-4; D gene uncertain. Sequences were obtained from naive CD4+ T cells sorted from blood. The subset here: CD45RA+ positively selected. This sequence originates from a man younger than 40 in good health. The CDR3 DNA follows: TGTGCCAGCACCCTACAAGGGTCCCTAGCCAAAAACATTCAGTACTTC. Translating it yields CASTLQGSLAKNIQYF.